This T cell receptor (beta chain) was found in a study of cytomegalovirus exposure and HLA in healthy donors. With 5 bases clipped from V and 4 bases from J, the junction kept 8 bases outside the gene matches. CDR3 length equals 15 residues. Germline assignment: CDR1 SGHAT and CDR2 FQNNGV. This table comes from immunoSEQ multiplex PCR, and its TCRdb copy is limited to in-frame clones, with some not included. This sample has under 400,000 clones, with roughly 85% found just once. Specimen: PBMCs. The source is a woman aged 18-35 years in good health and CMV-seronegative. The chain couples TRBV11-2 to TRBJ1-1; 9 bases are a match to TRBD1. This CDR3 is CASSIRQGVGTEAFF. CDR3 bases: TGTGCCAGCAGCATAAGACAGGGGGTGGGCACTGAAGCTTTCTTT.